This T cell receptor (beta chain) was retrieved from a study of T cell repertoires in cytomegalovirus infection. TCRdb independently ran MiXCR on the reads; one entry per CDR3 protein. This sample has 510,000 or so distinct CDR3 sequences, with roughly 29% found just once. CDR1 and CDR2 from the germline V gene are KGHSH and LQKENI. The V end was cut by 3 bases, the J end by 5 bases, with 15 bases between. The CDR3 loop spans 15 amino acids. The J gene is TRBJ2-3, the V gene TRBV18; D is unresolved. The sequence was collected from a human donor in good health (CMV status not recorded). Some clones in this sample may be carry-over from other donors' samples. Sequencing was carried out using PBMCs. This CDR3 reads CASSPLAHKKDTQYF. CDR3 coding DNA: TGTGCCAGCTCACCTTTGGCTCATAAAAAAGATACGCAGTATTTT.